Listed below are T cell receptor beta chains from one sample, sequenced in a study of blood T cell repertoires in COVID-19. Generated by immunoSEQ multiplex PCR, the TCRdb table keeps only in-frame clones and is missing some. Of over 10,000 clones detected, around 87% appear once; the ten largest clones hold 20% to 25%. The source material was peripheral blood. All receptors derive from a human donor with active COVID-19. The donor label of this sample is uncertain. Each CDR3 is given with its conserved first and last residue. Each record gives: clone size, CDR3 length, J gene, V gene, D gene, CDR3 protein, CDR3 DNA. The D gene is left open where the match is weak. Clone size, where shown, is once, few, many, or a class for clones that have expanded.

abundance: .; len: 16; j_gene: TRBJ2-5; v_gene: TRBV9; d_gene: TRBD1; CDR3aa: CASSVGIGGYQETQYF; CDR3nt: TGTGCCAGCAGCGTGGGGATAGGGGGCTACCAAGAGACCCAGTACTTC
abundance: .; len: 14; j_gene: TRBJ2-1; v_gene: TRBV2; d_gene: .; CDR3aa: CASSVFGRGNEQFF; CDR3nt: TGTGCCAGCAGTGTATTTGGGAGGGGGAATGAGCAGTTCTTC
abundance: .; len: 15; j_gene: TRBJ1-4; v_gene: TRBV5-6; d_gene: .; CDR3aa: CASTQRQLGNEKLFF; CDR3nt: TGTGCCAGCACCCAGCGACAGCTCGGAAATGAAAAACTGTTTTTT
abundance: .; len: 15; j_gene: TRBJ1-3; v_gene: TRBV14; d_gene: .; CDR3aa: CASSQSGGFGNTIYF; CDR3nt: TGTGCCAGCAGCCAAAGTGGGGGCTTTGGAAACACCATATATTTT
abundance: .; len: 14; j_gene: TRBJ1-6; v_gene: TRBV30; d_gene: .; CDR3aa: CAWIGQPYNSPLHF; CDR3nt: TGTGCCTGGATCGGACAGCCCTATAATTCACCCCTCCACTTT
abundance: .; len: 15; j_gene: TRBJ1-5; v_gene: TRBV18; d_gene: .; CDR3aa: CASSPSQNSNQPQHF; CDR3nt: TGTGCCAGCTCACCATCACAGAATAGCAATCAGCCCCAGCATTTT
abundance: .; len: 12; j_gene: TRBJ1-2; v_gene: TRBV6-5; d_gene: .; CDR3aa: CASNPGSGGYTF; CDR3nt: TGTGCCAGCAACCCAGGGTCAGGTGGCTACACCTTC
abundance: .; len: 16; j_gene: TRBJ1-1; v_gene: TRBV5-5; d_gene: TRBD1; CDR3aa: CASSLGLTGVNTEAFF; CDR3nt: TGTGCCAGCAGCTTGGGCTTGACAGGGGTGAACACTGAAGCTTTCTTT
abundance: .; len: 17; j_gene: TRBJ1-3; v_gene: TRBV9; d_gene: TRBD1; CDR3aa: CASSTLQGPVDGNTIYF; CDR3nt: TGTGCCAGCAGCACCCTACAGGGGCCCGTCGACGGAAACACCATATATTTT
abundance: .; len: 14; j_gene: TRBJ1-3; v_gene: TRBV7-2; d_gene: .; CDR3aa: CASSLDSSGNTIYF; CDR3nt: TGTGCCAGCAGCTTAGATAGCTCTGGAAACACCATATATTTT
abundance: .; len: 15; j_gene: TRBJ1-5; v_gene: TRBV6-2/TRBV6-3; d_gene: .; CDR3aa: CASSFTGGSNQPQHF; CDR3nt: TGTGCCAGCAGTTTCACGGGGGGAAGCAATCAGCCCCAGCATTTT
abundance: .; len: 14; j_gene: TRBJ2-3; v_gene: TRBV19; d_gene: TRBD2; CDR3aa: CASRRTSGTDTQYF; CDR3nt: TGTGCCAGTAGAAGGACTAGCGGAACAGATACGCAGTATTTT
abundance: .; len: 13; j_gene: TRBJ1-2; v_gene: TRBV2; d_gene: .; CDR3aa: CASSEAPRAGYTF; CDR3nt: TGTGCCAGCAGTGAAGCCCCTAGAGCGGGCTACACCTTC
abundance: .; len: 14; j_gene: TRBJ2-4; v_gene: TRBV15; d_gene: .; CDR3aa: CATSRDGPDTGQYF; CDR3nt: TGTGCCACCAGCAGAGATGGGCCGGACACAGGCCAGTACTTC
abundance: .; len: 13; j_gene: TRBJ1-1; v_gene: TRBV18; d_gene: .; CDR3aa: CASSRQGVTEAFF; CDR3nt: TGTGCCAGCTCACGTCAAGGGGTCACTGAAGCTTTCTTT
abundance: few; len: 15; j_gene: TRBJ1-1; v_gene: TRBV6-1; d_gene: .; CDR3aa: CASSEEAAMNTEAFF; CDR3nt: TGTGCCAGCAGTGAAGAGGCGGCCATGAACACTGAAGCTTTCTTT
abundance: few; len: 15; j_gene: TRBJ2-3; v_gene: TRBV9; d_gene: .; CDR3aa: CASSVDWREADTQYF; CDR3nt: TGTGCCAGCAGCGTAGATTGGAGGGAGGCAGATACGCAGTATTTT
abundance: .; len: 13; j_gene: TRBJ1-2; v_gene: TRBV28; d_gene: TRBD1; CDR3aa: CASSTGQSYGYTF; CDR3nt: TGTGCCAGCAGTACGGGACAGTCCTATGGCTACACCTTC
abundance: .; len: 15; j_gene: TRBJ1-1; v_gene: TRBV29-1; d_gene: .; CDR3aa: CSAAPGLYSNTEAFF; CDR3nt: TGCAGCGCCGCTCCAGGGCTCTACTCGAACACTGAAGCTTTCTTT
abundance: .; len: 12; j_gene: TRBJ1-4; v_gene: TRBV5-6; d_gene: .; CDR3aa: CASSLVGEKLFF; CDR3nt: TGTGCCAGCAGCTTGGTCGGTGAAAAACTGTTTTTT
abundance: once; len: 13; j_gene: TRBJ2-2; v_gene: TRBV19; d_gene: TRBD2; CDR3aa: CASSMGGAGELFF; CDR3nt: TGTGCCAGTAGTATGGGGGGGGCCGGGGAGCTGTTTTTT
abundance: .; len: 16; j_gene: TRBJ1-2; v_gene: TRBV5-6; d_gene: TRBD1; CDR3aa: CASSLLTGASDYGYTF; CDR3nt: TGTGCCAGCAGCTTGCTGACAGGGGCTAGCGACTATGGCTACACCTTC
abundance: .; len: 12; j_gene: TRBJ1-6; v_gene: TRBV10-1; d_gene: .; CDR3aa: CARRNYHSPLHF; CDR3nt: TGCGCCAGGAGGAACTATCATTCACCCCTCCACTTT
abundance: .; len: 14; j_gene: TRBJ1-2; v_gene: TRBV5-1; d_gene: TRBD1; CDR3aa: CASSLDLGQAGYTF; CDR3nt: TGCGCCAGCAGCTTGGACCTCGGACAGGCTGGCTACACCTTC
abundance: .; len: 14; j_gene: TRBJ2-2; v_gene: TRBV19; d_gene: .; CDR3aa: CASSYRKNTGELFF; CDR3nt: TGTGCCAGTAGCTACAGGAAGAACACCGGGGAGCTGTTTTTT
abundance: .; len: 13; j_gene: TRBJ1-2; v_gene: TRBV5-1; d_gene: .; CDR3aa: CASTPSVGYGYTF; CDR3nt: TGCGCCAGCACCCCATCGGTCGGGTATGGCTACACCTTC
abundance: .; len: 15; j_gene: TRBJ1-3; v_gene: TRBV12-5; d_gene: TRBD1; CDR3aa: CASDSTGGYGNTIYF; CDR3nt: TGTGCTAGCGATTCGACAGGGGGTTATGGAAACACCATATATTTT
abundance: .; len: 15; j_gene: TRBJ1-6; v_gene: TRBV5-1; d_gene: TRBD1; CDR3aa: CASSLEGTGNSPLHF; CDR3nt: TGCGCCAGCAGCTTGGAAGGGACAGGTAATTCACCCCTCCACTTT
abundance: .; len: 13; j_gene: TRBJ2-1; v_gene: TRBV6-2/TRBV6-3; d_gene: .; CDR3aa: CASSYSLANEQFF; CDR3nt: TGTGCCAGCAGTTATTCCCTAGCGAATGAGCAGTTCTTC
abundance: .; len: 17; j_gene: TRBJ2-3; v_gene: TRBV18; d_gene: TRBD2; CDR3aa: CASSRVASGGFTDTQYF; CDR3nt: TGTGCCAGCTCCCGGGTGGCTAGCGGGGGCTTCACAGATACGCAGTATTTT